This TCR beta chain is from a study of blood T cell repertoires in COVID-19. This clone is a singleton in its sample. The J segment lost 1 base and the V segment lost 1 base, leaving 0 bases of the junction unmatched. CDR3 length: 14 residues. Germline V gene lookup returns CDR1 SGHNT and CDR2 YYREEE (reference sequence). Using immunoSEQ multiplex PCR, the repertoire was profiled, and TCRdb retains in-frame clones only, with some absent. This table has a few hundred thousand clones, 87% appearing once. This receptor was identified in a woman aged 25 to 39 who had recovered from COVID-19. The chain employs TRBV5-4 and TRBJ2-5, with TRBD2 matching 8 bases. Sequencing was done on a sample of PBMCs or T cells enriched from blood (not recorded which). The CDR3 protein is CASSLRGGQETQYF. The CDR3, as DNA: TGTGCCAGCAGCTTGCGGGGGGGCCAAGAGACCCAGTACTTC.